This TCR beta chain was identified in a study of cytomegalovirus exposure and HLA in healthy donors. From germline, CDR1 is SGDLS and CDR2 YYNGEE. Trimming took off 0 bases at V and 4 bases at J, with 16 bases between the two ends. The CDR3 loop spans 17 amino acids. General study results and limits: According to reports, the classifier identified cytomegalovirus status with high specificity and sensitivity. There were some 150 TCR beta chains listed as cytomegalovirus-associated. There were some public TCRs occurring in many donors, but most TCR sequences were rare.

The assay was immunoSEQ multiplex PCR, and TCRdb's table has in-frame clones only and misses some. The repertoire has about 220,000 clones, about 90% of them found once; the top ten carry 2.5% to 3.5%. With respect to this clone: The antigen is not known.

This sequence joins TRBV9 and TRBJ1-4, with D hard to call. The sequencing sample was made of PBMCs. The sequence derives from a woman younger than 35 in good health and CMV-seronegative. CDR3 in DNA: TGTGCCAGCAGCGTAGCTACCGGCGGAGCAATTAATGAAAAACTGTTTTTT. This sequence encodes CASSVATGGAINEKLFF.